This T cell receptor beta chain was obtained from a study of T cells in Graves' hyperthyroidism and ophthalmopathy. CDR3 size: 15 residues. Germline lookup yields CDR1 MNHEY and CDR2 SMNVEV (reference sequence). V lost 4 bases, J lost 8 bases, and 17 bases lay in between. This clonotype was observed many times. TCR beta CDR3 sequences were amplified from RNA transcripts. An initial round of RT-PCR targeting the TCR CDR3 relied on the HTBI primer set. TCRdb ran MiXCR on the multiplex PCR reads and lists one entry per CDR3 protein. The sample includes 600,000 or so distinct CDR3 sequences, around 14% of them seen just once. Reasons for excluding patients were uncontrolled infection, other autoimmune disease, pregnancy or lactation.

The clonotype was recovered from a woman under 30 with Graves' ophthalmopathy. The source material was blood. The chain joins TRBV27 to TRBJ1-4; possibly TRBD1 for D (5 bases). CDR3 sequence: CASSSPQVLGEKLFF. The CDR3 bases are TGTGCCAGCAGTTCCCCACAGGTCCTAGGGGAAAAACTGTTTTTT.